This passage covers 28 T cell receptor beta chains from one sample sequenced in a study of cytomegalovirus exposure and HLA in healthy donors. In the PCR, 60 Vbeta and 13 Jbeta primers were used. Measured with immunoSEQ multiplex PCR; TCRdb has only the in-frame clones, and not every one. The sample shows about 270,000 clones, around 66% of them seen only once. Material for sequencing was PBMCs. The receptors stem from a female donor in good health and CMV-seronegative.

This clone appeared a few times. The chain is built from TRBV18 and TRBJ2-3; D is unclear. Trimming cost V 5 bases and J 2 bases, with 8 bases left between them. There are 13 residues in the CDR3. Germline assignment: CDR1 KGHSH and CDR2 LQKENI. CDR3 in DNA: TGTGCCAGCTCAACAGATCTCACAGATACGCAGTATTTT. Amino acids: CASSTDLTDTQYF.

V gene TRBV4-1 combines with J gene TRBJ2-6; the D gene is possibly TRBD2 (5 bases). Looked up from germline, CDR1 is MGHRA and CDR2 is YSYEKL. The CDR3 totals 18 residues. The V and J ends lost 3 bases and 0 bases respectively, with 15 bases between them. This CDR3 is CASSHIMRVSSGANVLTF. The CDR3 nucleotides are TGCGCCAGCAGCCACATTATGCGGGTTAGCTCTGGGGCCAACGTCCTGACTTTC.

The chain is built from TRBV9 and TRBJ2-3; 7 bases fit TRBD1. This CDR3 contains 17 residues. The J segment lost 0 bases and the V segment lost 3 bases, leaving 10 bases of the junction unmatched. Germline CDR1 SGDLS, CDR2 YYNGEE. CDR3 loop: CASSARQGPPSTDTQYF. Written as DNA, the CDR3 is TGTGCCAGCAGCGCCCGACAGGGACCCCCTAGCACAGATACGCAGTATTTT.

This clone was seen a few times. V usage is TRBV6-5 and J usage is TRBJ1-1; tentative D call: TRBD1 (5 bases). CDR3 length: 16 amino acids. The germline V and J ends were trimmed by 1 base and 0 bases, with 12 bases remaining between them. Germline V gene lookup returns CDR1 MNHEY and CDR2 SVGAGI. DNA for the CDR3: TGTGCCAGCAGTTACTATGACAGAGCAATGAACACTGAAGCTTTCTTT. This translates into CASSYYDRAMNTEAFF.

V is TRBV19 and J is TRBJ1-5, with D uncertain. From germline, CDR1 is LNHDA and CDR2 SQIVND (reference sequence). V was trimmed by 3 bases and J by 2 bases, leaving 11 bases between them. The length of the CDR3 is 15 residues. For the CDR3, the DNA is TGTGCCAGTAGTATCGGAGGGAAGGGCAATCAGCCCCAGCATTTT. Protein product: CASSIGGKGNQPQHF.

This chain uses TRBV19 with TRBJ2-4; D is unclear. CDR3 length: 15 residues. The germline V and J ends were trimmed by 4 bases and 0 bases, with 10 bases remaining between them. Looked up from germline, CDR1 is LNHDA and CDR2 is SQIVND (reference sequence). The CDR3 DNA follows: TGTGCCAGTAGTAGTCCTAGTCTAGCCAAAAACATTCAGTACTTC. This gives the protein CASSSPSLAKNIQYF.

V is TRBV6-4 and J is TRBJ2-2; D may be TRBD2 (5 bases). The V end lost 7 bases, the J end lost 0 bases, and 9 bases lay between the germline ends. CDR1 is MRHNA, CDR2 SNTAGT, per germline. The CDR3 has 14 amino acids. The chain's CDR3 is CASTSDSNTGELFF. In DNA, the CDR3 is TGTGCCAGCACTTCGGACTCGAACACCGGGGAGCTGTTTTTT.

This clone was seen only a few times. The V call is TRBV9, the J call TRBJ1-5, with D unclear. V was shortened by 0 bases and J by 10 bases, with 14 bases between the two germline ends. From germline, CDR1 is SGDLS and CDR2 YYNGEE. The CDR3 extends over 14 amino acids. The CDR3 is CASSVDGSFKPQHF. The CDR3 region has the DNA TGTGCCAGCAGCGTAGATGGCAGTTTCAAACCCCAGCATTTT.

V and J are TRBV25-1 and TRBJ2-1; D perhaps matches TRBD2 (7 bases). Between the trimmed V and J ends, which lost 9 bases and 4 bases, there was a span of 25 bases. Germline V lookup: CDR1 MGHDK, CDR2 SYGVNS. The CDR3 loop spans 17 amino acids. The CDR3 bases are TGTGCCAGTCAGCCTGGGGGGGCCCTAATACCATACAATGAGCAGTTCTTC. Translating it yields CASQPGGALIPYNEQFF.

V and J are TRBV5-6 and TRBJ2-3; 11 nucleotides match TRBD2. The CDR3 covers 18 residues. Germline assignment: CDR1 SGHDT and CDR2 YYEEEE. Trimming at V came to 3 bases and at J to 7 bases, leaving 16 bases not matched to a gene. The CDR3: CASSSPGLAEGGLYTQYF. The CDR3 region has the DNA TGTGCCAGCAGCTCACCGGGACTAGCGGAGGGGGGCTTATATACGCAGTATTTT.

CDR3 region: CASSSPDRGSGTGELFF. CDR3 coding DNA: TGTGCCAGCAGCTCACCGGACAGGGGATCGGGCACCGGGGAGCTGTTTTTT. The chain couples TRBV7-9 to TRBJ2-2; the match to TRBD1 covers 9 bases. Germline CDR1 reads SEHNR; CDR2 reads FQNEAQ (reference sequence). This CDR3 comprises 17 residues. The J segment lost 4 bases and the V segment lost 4 bases, leaving 10 bases of the junction unmatched. Variable domain in full (rest from reference TRBV7-9 and TRBJ2-2): DTGVSQNPRHKITKRGQNVTFRCDPISEHNRLYWYRQTLGQGPEFLTYFQNEAQLEKSRLLSDRFSAERPKGSFSTLEIQRTEQGDSAMYLCASSSPDRGSGTGELFFGEGSRLTVL.

This rearrangement joins TRBV6-5 to TRBJ2-2; 7 nucleotides match TRBD2. The CDR3 has 15 amino acids. With 5 bases clipped from V and 2 bases from J, the junction kept 5 bases outside the gene matches. Germline V gene data show CDR1 as MNHEY and CDR2 as SVGAGI. CDR3 amino acids: CASSHLAANTGELFF. Written as DNA, the CDR3 is TGTGCCAGCAGTCATCTAGCGGCTAACACCGGGGAGCTGTTTTTT.

Only one count was recorded for this clone. The V gene is TRBV6-4, the J gene TRBJ2-1; 8 bases line up with TRBD2. J was trimmed by 5 bases and V by 6 bases; bases with no gene match: 9. CDR3 length equals 15 residues. Germline V gives CDR1 MRHNA, CDR2 SNTAGT. The CDR3 is CASSPGTGGNNEQFF. The CDR3 region has the DNA TGTGCCAGCAGCCCCGGGACGGGAGGGAACAATGAGCAGTTCTTC.

The chain joins TRBV28 to TRBJ1-2, with 8 bases identical to TRBD1. Trimming at V came to 4 bases and at J to 7 bases, leaving 20 bases not matched to a gene. The CDR3 covers 18 residues. From germline, CDR1 is MDHEN and CDR2 SYDVKM. The CDR3 loop is CASSSPTPGGAGDRGYTF. For the CDR3, the DNA is TGTGCCAGCAGTTCCCCTACTCCAGGGGGCGCGGGGGATCGTGGCTACACCTTC.

The chain has TRBV7-9 and TRBJ2-4, with 7 nucleotides matching TRBD1. Per the germline V gene, CDR1 is SEHNR and CDR2 is FQNEAQ (reference sequence). V dropped 0 bases and J dropped 14; count of bases not matched to a gene: 13. The CDR3 covers 15 residues. CDR3 region: CASSLAAWDSQREYF. CDR3 sequence (DNA): TGTGCCAGCAGCTTAGCGGCCTGGGACAGTCAAAGGGAGTACTTC.

The rearrangement links TRBV7-2 to TRBJ2-3; TRBD2 might be the D (5 bases). Between the trimmed V and J ends, which lost 5 bases and 6 bases, there was a span of 15 bases. This CDR3 has 14 amino acids. CDR1 SGHTA and CDR2 FQGNSA come from the germline V gene. The DNA of the CDR3 is TGTGCCAGCAGCCCCGAGCGGTGGGCGGATACGCAGTATTTT. This sequence encodes CASSPERWADTQYF.

V and J are TRBV7-2 and TRBJ1-1; TRBD1 aligns across 7 bases. Unmatched junction bases numbered 2, after V lost 4 bases and J lost 0 bases. The length of the CDR3 is 14 residues. Germline assignment: CDR1 SGHTA and CDR2 FQGNSA. CDR3 coding DNA: TGTGCCAGCAGCTCCGGGACAGTGAACACTGAAGCTTTCTTT. This sequence encodes CASSSGTVNTEAFF.

The gene calls are TRBV7-9 and TRBJ1-1, with TRBD1 matching 8 bases. This CDR3 is 14 amino acids long. Unmatched junction bases numbered 4, after V lost 3 bases and J lost 4 bases. Germline lookup yields CDR1 SEHNR and CDR2 FQNEAQ (reference sequence). The CDR3 sequence: CASSFGTGFTEAFF. For the CDR3, the DNA is TGTGCCAGCAGCTTCGGGACAGGCTTCACTGAAGCTTTCTTT.

The V call is TRBV7-2, the J call TRBJ2-5, with D perhaps matching TRBD1 (6 bases). The CDR3 is 14 residues long. Germline assignment: CDR1 SGHTA and CDR2 FQGNSA. Trimming left V 5 bases short and J 2 bases short, with 12 bases between. The CDR3 region is CASSQGFRQETQYF. The CDR3 nucleotides are TGTGCCAGCAGCCAGGGGTTTAGGCAAGAGACCCAGTACTTC.

The chain has TRBV9 and TRBJ2-1; D gene unclear. CDR1 and CDR2 (germline): SGDLS, YYNGEE. Deletions cut 3 bases from V and 1 base from J, with 11 bases between. This CDR3 contains 15 residues. The CDR3 DNA is TGTGCCAGCAGCGCCCGATCCGGGTCCTACAATGAGCAGTTCTTC. It is translated as CASSARSGSYNEQFF. The entire variable domain, with the rest obtained from reference TRBV9 and TRBJ2-1, is as follows: DSGVTQTPKHLITATGQRVTLRCSPRSGDLSVYWYQQSLDQGLQFLIQYYNGEERAKGNILERFSAQQFPDLHSELNLSSLELGDSALYFCASSARSGSYNEQFFGPGTRLTVL.

The chain carries TRBV25-1 and TRBJ1-3, with unresolved D. V was trimmed by 5 bases and J by 0 bases, leaving 8 bases between them. Per the germline V gene, CDR1 is MGHDK and CDR2 is SYGVNS. CDR3 length: 14 residues. CDR3 DNA sequence: TGTGCCAGCAGTCAGGCAGCCTCTGGAAACACCATATATTTT. Protein product: CASSQAASGNTIYF.

This clone was detected only once. The chain employs TRBV11-2 and TRBJ2-5; 8 bases match TRBD1. The assigned J gene may be wrong: the sequence end matches TRBJ2-7 better. This CDR3 has 16 residues. Germline V gene data show CDR1 as SGHAT and CDR2 as FQNNGV. The CDR3 loop reads CASSFLRQGRSYEQYF. Written as DNA, the CDR3 is TGTGCCAGCAGCTTTCTACGACAGGGGCGGTCCTACGAGCAGTACTTC.

The J gene is TRBJ2-2, the V gene TRBV5-4, with D possibly matching TRBD2 (5 bases). With 0 bases removed from V and 12 bases from J, the gap between germline ends came to 9 bases. Germline CDR1 reads SGHNT; CDR2 reads YYREEE (reference sequence). The length of the CDR3 is 12 residues. CDR3 nucleotides: TGTGCCAGCAGCTTGGGGGAGCGGAAGCTGTTTTTT. Translated: CASSLGERKLFF.

V and J are TRBV27 and TRBJ2-1; 7 bases are a match to TRBD1. Germline-derived CDR1 and CDR2 are MNHEY and SMNVEV (reference sequence). Trimming cost V 2 bases and J 8 bases; bases outside gene matches: 12. The CDR3 has 16 residues. The CDR3 bases are TGTGCCAGCAGTTTAGATTCTGGGACAGTGACCCATGAGCAGTTCTTC. It specifies CASSLDSGTVTHEQFF.

This clone was observed a few times. This chain uses TRBV27 with TRBJ2-1, with TRBD1 identical over 7 bases. This CDR3 comprises 14 residues. CDR1 and CDR2 from the germline V gene are MNHEY and SMNVEV (reference sequence). Germline trimming cut 5 bases from V and 5 bases from J; bases unmatched to any gene: 6. The CDR3 DNA reads TGTGCCAGCAGTCGGGCAGGGGGTAACAATGAGCAGTTCTTC. Its translation: CASSRAGGNNEQFF.

The chain has TRBV4-1 and TRBJ1-5, with D maybe TRBD1 (5 bases). Trimming left V 1 base short and J 5 bases short, with 12 bases between. This CDR3 region has 15 residues. Germline CDR1 MGHRA, CDR2 YSYEKL. The CDR3 bases are TGCGCCAGCAGCCAAGTAGGGCAGGGTCATCAGCCCCAGCATTTT. This encodes CASSQVGQGHQPQHF.

The rearrangement joins TRBV6-5 to TRBJ2-7, with 9 positions matching TRBD1. The CDR3 is made up of 14 amino acids. V lost 4 bases, J lost 2 bases, and 3 bases stayed unmatched. Germline values: CDR1 MNHEY, CDR2 SVGAGI. CDR3 DNA: TGTGCCAGCAGTTGGGACAGGGTAACCTACGAGCAGTACTTC. Translated, it gives CASSWDRVTYEQYF.

The chain employs TRBV5-5 and TRBJ2-7; 10 bases agree with TRBD1. Trimming at V came to 0 bases and at J to 7 bases, leaving 7 bases not matched to a gene. The length of the CDR3 is 15 residues. Germline CDR1 reads SGHKS; CDR2 reads YYEKEE (reference sequence). CDR3 protein: CASSLVGGQGKEQYF. In DNA form, the CDR3 reads TGTGCCAGCAGCTTGGTGGGGGGACAGGGGAAAGAGCAGTACTTC.